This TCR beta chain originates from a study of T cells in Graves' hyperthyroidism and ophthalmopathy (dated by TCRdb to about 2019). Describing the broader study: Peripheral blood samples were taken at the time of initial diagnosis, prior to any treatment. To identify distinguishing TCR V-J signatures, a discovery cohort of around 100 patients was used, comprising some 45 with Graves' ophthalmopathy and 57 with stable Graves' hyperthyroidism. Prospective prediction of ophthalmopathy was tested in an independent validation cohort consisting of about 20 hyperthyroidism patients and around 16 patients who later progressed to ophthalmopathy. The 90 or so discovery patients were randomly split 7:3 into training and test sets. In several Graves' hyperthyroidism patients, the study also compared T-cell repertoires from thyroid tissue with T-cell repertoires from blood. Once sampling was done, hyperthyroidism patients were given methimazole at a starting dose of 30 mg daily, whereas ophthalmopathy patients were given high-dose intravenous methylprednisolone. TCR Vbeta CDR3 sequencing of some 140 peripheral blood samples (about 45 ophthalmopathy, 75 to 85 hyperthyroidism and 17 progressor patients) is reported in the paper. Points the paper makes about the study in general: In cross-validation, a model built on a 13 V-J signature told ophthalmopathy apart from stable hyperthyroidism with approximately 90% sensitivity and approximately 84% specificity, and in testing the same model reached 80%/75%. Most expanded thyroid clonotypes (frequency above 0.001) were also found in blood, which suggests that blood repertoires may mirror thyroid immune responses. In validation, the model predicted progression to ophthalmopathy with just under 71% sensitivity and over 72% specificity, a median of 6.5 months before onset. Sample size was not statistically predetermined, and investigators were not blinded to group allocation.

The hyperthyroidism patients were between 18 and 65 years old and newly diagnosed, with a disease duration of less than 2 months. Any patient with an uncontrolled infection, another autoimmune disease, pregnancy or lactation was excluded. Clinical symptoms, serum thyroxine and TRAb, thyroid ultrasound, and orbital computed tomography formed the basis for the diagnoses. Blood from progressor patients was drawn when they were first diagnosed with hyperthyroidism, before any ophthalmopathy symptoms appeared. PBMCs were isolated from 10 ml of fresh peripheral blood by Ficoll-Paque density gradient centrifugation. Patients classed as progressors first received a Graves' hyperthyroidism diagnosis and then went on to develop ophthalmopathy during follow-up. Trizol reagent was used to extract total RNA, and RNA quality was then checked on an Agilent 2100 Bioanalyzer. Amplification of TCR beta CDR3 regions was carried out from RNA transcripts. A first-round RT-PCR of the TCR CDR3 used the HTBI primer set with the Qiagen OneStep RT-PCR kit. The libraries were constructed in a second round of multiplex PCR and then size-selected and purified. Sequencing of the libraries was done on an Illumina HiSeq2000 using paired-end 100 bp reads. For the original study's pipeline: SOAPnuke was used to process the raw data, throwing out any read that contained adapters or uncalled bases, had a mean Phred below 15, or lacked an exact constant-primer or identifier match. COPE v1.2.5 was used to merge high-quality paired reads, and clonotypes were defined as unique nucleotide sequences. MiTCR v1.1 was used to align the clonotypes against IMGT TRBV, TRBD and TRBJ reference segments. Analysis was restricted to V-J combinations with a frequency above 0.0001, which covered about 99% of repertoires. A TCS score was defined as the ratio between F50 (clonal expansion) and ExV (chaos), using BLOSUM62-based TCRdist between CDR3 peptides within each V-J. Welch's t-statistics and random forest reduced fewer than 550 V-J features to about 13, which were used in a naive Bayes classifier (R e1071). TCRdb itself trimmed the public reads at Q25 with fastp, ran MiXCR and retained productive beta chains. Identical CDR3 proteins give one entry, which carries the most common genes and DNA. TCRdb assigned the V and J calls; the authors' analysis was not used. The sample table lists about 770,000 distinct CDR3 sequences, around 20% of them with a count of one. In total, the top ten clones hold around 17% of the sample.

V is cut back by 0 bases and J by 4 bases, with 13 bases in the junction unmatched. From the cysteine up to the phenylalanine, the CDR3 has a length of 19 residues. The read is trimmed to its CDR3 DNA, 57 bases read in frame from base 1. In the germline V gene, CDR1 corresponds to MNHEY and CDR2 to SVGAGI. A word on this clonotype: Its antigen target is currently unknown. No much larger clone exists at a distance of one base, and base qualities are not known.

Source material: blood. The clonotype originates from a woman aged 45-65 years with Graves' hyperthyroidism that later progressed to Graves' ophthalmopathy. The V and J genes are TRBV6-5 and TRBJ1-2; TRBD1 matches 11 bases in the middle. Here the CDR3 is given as CASSYSPGTGGYDSYGYTF. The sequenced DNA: TGTGCCAGCAGTTACTCTCCCGGGACAGGGGGGTATGATTCCTATGGCTACACCTTC.